The 2 T cell receptor beta chains listed next were all sequenced from one sample in a study of siplizumab effects on memory and regulatory T cells. Here immunoSEQ multiplex PCR was the method, and the copy in TCRdb shows in-frame clones only, minus some. The table lists some 97,000 clones, under 95% of them singletons. Sequenced material: Tregs sorted from blood. The receptor source for this set is a human donor in good health.

This chain connects TRBV10-3 to TRBJ2-1, with D possibly matching TRBD2 (5 bases). Trimming removed 10 bases at V and 7 bases at J, with 14 bases between. The CDR3 runs to 12 residues. CDR1 is ENHRY and CDR2 is SYGVKD in the germline V gene. The CDR3 DNA sequence: TGTGCCACCTACTCGGGCGGGAATGAGCAGTTCTTC. It is translated as CATYSGGNEQFF.

The V gene is TRBV29-1, the J gene TRBJ1-2, with D tentatively TRBD1 (5 bases). The V gene lost 3 bases and the J gene lost 2 bases, with 16 bases spanning the gap. Germline assignment: CDR1 SQVTM and CDR2 ANQGSEA. CDR3 length: 15 residues. The CDR3 sequence: CSVDVGVRDNYGYTF. The CDR3 DNA reads as TGCAGCGTTGATGTAGGAGTCAGGGACAACTATGGCTACACCTTC.